This record looks at one T cell receptor (beta chain) sequence and its context. As yet, its antigen is unknown. A junction boundary mismatches the germline segment, possibly from a read error. RNA transcripts served as template for amplifying TCR beta CDR3 sequences. RT-PCR with HTBI primers came first, then second-round multiplex PCR. From the multiplex PCR reads, TCRdb called clonotypes with MiXCR, one entry per CDR3 protein. The sample contains 580,000 or so distinct CDR3 sequences, approximately 35% of which appear only once. Hyperthyroidism patients, aged 18 to 65, were newly diagnosed, under 2 months' duration. No donor had other autoimmune disease, uncontrolled infection, pregnancy or lactation. The data derive from a study of Graves' ophthalmopathy and Graves' hyperthyroidism. Study results and caveats: Ophthalmopathy progression was predicted with approximately 68% sensitivity and 72% to 75% specificity. Most expanded clonotypes in thyroid above 0.001 frequency also showed up in blood.

Germline V gene lookup returns CDR1 MNHEY and CDR2 SVGEGT. The CDR3 contains 21 residues. The origin of this receptor is an adult man with Graves' hyperthyroidism. The sample comprised peripheral blood or thyroid tissue (not recorded which). The chain carries TRBV6-2 or TRBV6-3 and TRBJ1-2, with D tentatively TRBD1 (5 bases). The CDR3 region is CATSKEGRGLISPVFNYGHTF. DNA of the CDR3: TGTGCCACCTCCAAGGAGGGGCGCGGTTTGATTAGTCCGGTCTTTAACTATGGCCACACCTTC.